This is a list of T cell receptor beta chains from one sample in a study of blood T cell repertoires in COVID-19. Sequenced by immunoSEQ multiplex PCR; TCRdb stores in-frame clones only, minus some. This sample has around 200,000 clones; about 85% occur once, and the top ten carry roughly 5%. What was sequenced was peripheral blood. The origin of the receptors is a woman older than 75 with acute or convalescent COVID-19. CDR3s include the opening cysteine and the closing phenylalanine or tryptophan. The D gene is left open where the match is weak. Clone size appears in some rows only: once, few, many, or a class for an expanded clone.

j_gene: TRBJ1-4
d_gene: TRBD1
abundance: once
v_gene: TRBV25-1
len: 14
CDR3nt: TGTGCCAGCAGTTACAGGGGAGCTAATGAAAAACTGTTTTTT
CDR3aa: CASSYRGANEKLFF

j_gene: TRBJ2-1
d_gene: TRBD1
abundance: once
v_gene: TRBV9
len: 15
CDR3nt: TGTGCCAGCAGCGACAGGGGGCGAGGGTACAATGAGCAGTTCTTC
CDR3aa: CASSDRGRGYNEQFF

j_gene: TRBJ1-1
d_gene: NA
abundance: NA
v_gene: TRBV6-2/TRBV6-3
len: 17
CDR3nt: TGTGCCAGCAGTTACTTGTCCCCCCTCACAGTGAACACTGAAGCTTTCTTT
CDR3aa: CASSYLSPLTVNTEAFF

j_gene: TRBJ1-1
d_gene: NA
abundance: NA
v_gene: TRBV7-8
len: 13
CDR3nt: TGTGCCAGCAGCTTAGCGGGGGGAGCTGAAGCTTTCTTT
CDR3aa: CASSLAGGAEAFF

j_gene: TRBJ1-2
d_gene: TRBD1
abundance: NA
v_gene: TRBV3-1/TRBV3-2
len: 14
CDR3nt: TGTGCCAGCAGGGCTACAGGGGCTAACTATGGCTACACCTTC
CDR3aa: CASRATGANYGYTF

j_gene: TRBJ1-5
d_gene: TRBD1
abundance: NA
v_gene: TRBV10-3
len: 16
CDR3nt: TGTGCCATCAGTGCTCAGGGGGCGCATAACAATCAGCCCCAGCATTTT
CDR3aa: CAISAQGAHNNQPQHF

j_gene: TRBJ2-3
d_gene: TRBD2
abundance: NA
v_gene: TRBV5-4
len: 16
CDR3nt: TGTGCCAGCAGCTTGGGACTAGCGGGAGCACCGGATACGCAGTATTTT
CDR3aa: CASSLGLAGAPDTQYF

j_gene: TRBJ2-7
d_gene: NA
abundance: NA
v_gene: TRBV10-3
len: 11
CDR3nt: TGTGCCATCAGTGAGTCAACAGCGCAGTACTTC
CDR3aa: CAISESTAQYF

j_gene: TRBJ1-3
d_gene: NA
abundance: NA
v_gene: TRBV4-1
len: 17
CDR3nt: TGCGCCAGCAGCCAAGATAGATTCTACTATCCTGGAAACACCATATATTTT
CDR3aa: CASSQDRFYYPGNTIYF

j_gene: TRBJ2-7
d_gene: TRBD2
abundance: few
v_gene: TRBV29-1
len: 15
CDR3nt: TGCAGCGTTGATGTTGCCCTAGCGGGAACCTACGAGCAGTACTTC
CDR3aa: CSVDVALAGTYEQYF

j_gene: TRBJ2-7
d_gene: NA
abundance: NA
v_gene: TRBV11-2
len: 13
CDR3nt: TGTGCCAGCAGCTGGGTTAGCGGTAACGAGCAGTACTTC
CDR3aa: CASSWVSGNEQYF

j_gene: TRBJ1-2
d_gene: TRBD1
abundance: once
v_gene: TRBV7-2
len: 14
CDR3nt: TGTGCCAGCAGCCTGGGACAGGCCCCCTATGGCTACACCTTC
CDR3aa: CASSLGQAPYGYTF

j_gene: TRBJ1-5
d_gene: NA
abundance: NA
v_gene: TRBV5-6
len: 15
CDR3nt: TGTGCCAGCAGCTCGCTAAACCAGGGGAATCAGCCCCAGCATTTT
CDR3aa: CASSSLNQGNQPQHF

j_gene: TRBJ2-7
d_gene: NA
abundance: NA
v_gene: TRBV21-1
len: 17
CDR3nt: TGTGCCAGCAGCACAAAAAGAGCCTCGTCGACAGACTACGAGCAGTACTTC
CDR3aa: CASSTKRASSTDYEQYF

j_gene: TRBJ1-4
d_gene: NA
abundance: NA
v_gene: TRBV7-2
len: 14
CDR3nt: TGTGCCAGCAGGAATACACTATCGGATGAAAAACTGTTTTTT
CDR3aa: CASRNTLSDEKLFF

j_gene: TRBJ1-3
d_gene: NA
abundance: NA
v_gene: TRBV19
len: 15
CDR3nt: TGTGCCAGTAGTGTAACAGGGAGCTCTGGAAACACCATATATTTT
CDR3aa: CASSVTGSSGNTIYF

j_gene: TRBJ1-1
d_gene: NA
abundance: few
v_gene: TRBV5-5
len: 12
CDR3nt: TGTGCCAGCAGCTTGGGCCCCCTGGCTGCTTTCTTT
CDR3aa: CASSLGPLAAFF

j_gene: TRBJ1-5
d_gene: NA
abundance: NA
v_gene: TRBV6-6
len: 16
CDR3nt: TGTGCCAGCAGTTACTCATCCGGGGGTAGCAATCAGCCCCAGCATTTT
CDR3aa: CASSYSSGGSNQPQHF

j_gene: TRBJ2-7
d_gene: TRBD1
abundance: NA
v_gene: TRBV20-1
len: 15
CDR3nt: TGCAGTGCTAGTTACCCCGGGACAGGGGCTCTCGAGCAGTACTTC
CDR3aa: CSASYPGTGALEQYF

j_gene: TRBJ2-3
d_gene: TRBD1
abundance: NA
v_gene: TRBV7-9
len: 13
CDR3nt: TGTGCCATACAGGGGGAAAGCACAGATACGCAGTATTTT
CDR3aa: CAIQGESTDTQYF

j_gene: TRBJ2-1
d_gene: NA
abundance: NA
v_gene: TRBV6-5
len: 15
CDR3nt: TGTGCCAGCAGTTACTCGTTAGCCCAGCCTATTGAGCAGTTCTTC
CDR3aa: CASSYSLAQPIEQFF

j_gene: TRBJ2-1
d_gene: NA
abundance: once
v_gene: TRBV6-6
len: 12
CDR3nt: TGTGCCAGCAGTAAGAGCGGGCATGAGCAGTTCTTC
CDR3aa: CASSKSGHEQFF

j_gene: TRBJ2-7
d_gene: NA
abundance: once
v_gene: TRBV7-2
len: 15
CDR3nt: TGTGCCAGCAGAATCCAAGGACAGCTTCAATACGAGCAGTACTTC
CDR3aa: CASRIQGQLQYEQYF

j_gene: TRBJ2-4
d_gene: NA
abundance: NA
v_gene: TRBV28
len: 14
CDR3nt: TGTGCCAGCAGTTTAATACGCACTAAAAACATTCAGTACTTC
CDR3aa: CASSLIRTKNIQYF

j_gene: TRBJ2-3
d_gene: TRBD2
abundance: NA
v_gene: TRBV6-4
len: 18
CDR3nt: TGTGCCAGCAATTGGTCTAGCGGGAGGGCCTGGGGCACAGATACGCAGTATTTT
CDR3aa: CASNWSSGRAWGTDTQYF

j_gene: TRBJ2-5
d_gene: NA
abundance: NA
v_gene: TRBV14
len: 13
CDR3nt: TGTGCCAGCAGCCAAGACAGGGAAGAGACCCAGTACTTC
CDR3aa: CASSQDREETQYF

j_gene: TRBJ2-3
d_gene: TRBD2
abundance: NA
v_gene: TRBV6-6
len: 16
CDR3nt: TGTGCCAGCAGTTACTCGACTAGCGGGAGTGGATTTGCGCAGTATTTT
CDR3aa: CASSYSTSGSGFAQYF

j_gene: TRBJ2-1
d_gene: NA
abundance: once
v_gene: TRBV15
len: 15
CDR3nt: TGTGCCACCAGCAGAGATCAAGGCGGTCTGGCTGAGCAGTTCTTC
CDR3aa: CATSRDQGGLAEQFF

j_gene: TRBJ2-1
d_gene: TRBD2
abundance: NA
v_gene: TRBV5-6
len: 16
CDR3nt: TGTGCCAGCAGCCCCCGACTAGCGGCCATAATCGTCGAGCAGTTCTTC
CDR3aa: CASSPRLAAIIVEQFF

j_gene: TRBJ2-3
d_gene: NA
abundance: NA
v_gene: TRBV7-3
len: 16
CDR3nt: TGTGCCAGCAGCTTAGTGGGAGCTGGGAGCCCAGATACGCAGTATTTT
CDR3aa: CASSLVGAGSPDTQYF

j_gene: TRBJ2-1
d_gene: TRBD2
abundance: NA
v_gene: TRBV18
len: 15
CDR3nt: TGTGCCAGCTCACCATTCCTAGCGGGAGTCAATGAGCAGTTCTTC
CDR3aa: CASSPFLAGVNEQFF

j_gene: TRBJ1-1
d_gene: NA
abundance: NA
v_gene: TRBV6-5
len: 11
CDR3nt: TGTGCCAGTAATAGGGGTACTGAAGCTTTCTTT
CDR3aa: CASNRGTEAFF

j_gene: TRBJ2-1
d_gene: NA
abundance: NA
v_gene: TRBV24-1
len: 13
CDR3nt: TGTGCCACCAGTGACCCGACAGCCAATGAGCAGTTCTTC
CDR3aa: CATSDPTANEQFF

j_gene: TRBJ2-5
d_gene: TRBD1
abundance: NA
v_gene: TRBV11-3
len: 15
CDR3nt: TGTGCCAGCAGTTGGACCGGGACAGGGGGTGAGACCCAGTACTTC
CDR3aa: CASSWTGTGGETQYF

j_gene: TRBJ2-3
d_gene: NA
abundance: NA
v_gene: TRBV18
len: 16
CDR3nt: TGTGCCAGCTCTCCTTCCGGGACACAGAGCACAGATACGCAGTATTTT
CDR3aa: CASSPSGTQSTDTQYF

j_gene: TRBJ2-1
d_gene: NA
abundance: once
v_gene: TRBV28
len: 14
CDR3nt: TGTGCCAGCAGTTTAGACAGCTCCTACAATGAGCAGTTCTTC
CDR3aa: CASSLDSSYNEQFF

j_gene: TRBJ2-1
d_gene: NA
abundance: NA
v_gene: TRBV5-4
len: 12
CDR3nt: TGTGCCAGCAGCGCCCGCCGAGATGAGCAGTTCTTC
CDR3aa: CASSARRDEQFF

j_gene: TRBJ1-1
d_gene: NA
abundance: NA
v_gene: TRBV27
len: 14
CDR3nt: TGTGCCAGCAGCCGTAACGGGGGGGGGACTGAAGCTTTCTTT
CDR3aa: CASSRNGGGTEAFF

j_gene: TRBJ1-5
d_gene: TRBD1
abundance: NA
v_gene: TRBV10-3
len: 16
CDR3nt: TGTGCCATCAGTGACCCGGACAGGGGGGTTGATCAGCCCCAGCATTTT
CDR3aa: CAISDPDRGVDQPQHF

j_gene: TRBJ1-5
d_gene: NA
abundance: NA
v_gene: TRBV7-2
len: 13
CDR3nt: TGTGCCAGCAGCTTAAATCGGGACATTCCCCAGCATTTT
CDR3aa: CASSLNRDIPQHF